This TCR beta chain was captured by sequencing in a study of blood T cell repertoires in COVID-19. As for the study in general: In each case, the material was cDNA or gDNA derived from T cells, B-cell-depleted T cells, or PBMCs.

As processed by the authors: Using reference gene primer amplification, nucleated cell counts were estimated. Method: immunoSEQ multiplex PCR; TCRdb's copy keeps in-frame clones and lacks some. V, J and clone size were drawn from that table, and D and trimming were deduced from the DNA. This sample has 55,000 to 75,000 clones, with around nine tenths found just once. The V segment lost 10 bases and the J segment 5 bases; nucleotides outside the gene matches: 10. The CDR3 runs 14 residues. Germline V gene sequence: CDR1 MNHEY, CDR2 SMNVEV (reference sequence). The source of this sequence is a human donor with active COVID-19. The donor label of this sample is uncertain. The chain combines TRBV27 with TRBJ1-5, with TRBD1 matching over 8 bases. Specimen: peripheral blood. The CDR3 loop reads CATSRSGGDQPQHF. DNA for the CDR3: TGTGCCACCTCCCGGTCAGGGGGCGATCAGCCCCAGCATTTT.